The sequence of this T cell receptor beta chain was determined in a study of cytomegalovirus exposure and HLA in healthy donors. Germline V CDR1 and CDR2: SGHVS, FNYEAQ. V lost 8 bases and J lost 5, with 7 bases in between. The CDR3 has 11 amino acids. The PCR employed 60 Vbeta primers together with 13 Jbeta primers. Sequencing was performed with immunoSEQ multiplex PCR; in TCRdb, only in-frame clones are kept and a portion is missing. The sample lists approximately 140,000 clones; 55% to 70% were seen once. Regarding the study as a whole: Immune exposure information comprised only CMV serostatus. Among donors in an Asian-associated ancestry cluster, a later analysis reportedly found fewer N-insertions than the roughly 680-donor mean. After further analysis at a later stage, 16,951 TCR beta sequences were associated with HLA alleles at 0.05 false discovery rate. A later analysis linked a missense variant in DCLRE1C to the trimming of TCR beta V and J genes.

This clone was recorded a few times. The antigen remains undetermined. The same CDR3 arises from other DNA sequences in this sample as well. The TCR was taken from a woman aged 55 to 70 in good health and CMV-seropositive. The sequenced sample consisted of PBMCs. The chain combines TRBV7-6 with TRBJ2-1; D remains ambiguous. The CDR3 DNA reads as TGTGCCAGCTTAGAGGACAATGAGCAGTTCTTC. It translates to CASLEDNEQFF. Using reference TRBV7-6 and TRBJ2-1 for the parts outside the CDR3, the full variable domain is GAGVSQSPRYKVTKRGQDVALRCDPISGHVSLYWYRQALGQGPEFLTYFNYEAQQDKSGLPNDRFSAERPEGSISTLTIQRTEQRDSAMYRCASLEDNEQFFGPGTRLTVL.